This is a list of T cell receptor beta chains from one sample in a study of cytomegalovirus exposure and HLA in healthy donors. The assay was immunoSEQ multiplex PCR, and TCRdb's table has in-frame clones only and misses some. The sample holds 200,000 or so clones, 84% seen once. Sequenced sample: PBMCs. The source of these receptors is a boy aged 10-17 years in good health and CMV-seronegative. The CDR3 runs from the conserved cysteine through the conserved F or W. The D gene is left open where the match is weak. A row's size may be missing; if present it is once, few, many or a size class.

D gene	clone size	V gene	J gene	CDR3 DNA	CDR3 protein
NA	NA	TRBV27	TRBJ1-2	TGTGCCAGCAGTTTTAGGGAGGAATCTGGCTACACCTTC	CASSFREESGYTF
NA	NA	TRBV30	TRBJ1-1	TGTGCCTGCTCCATTCGAGGAGCTTTCTTT	CACSIRGAFF
TRBD1	few	TRBV7-3	TRBJ2-2	TGTGCCAGCAGCTTAGACAGGGGCACCGGGGAGCTGTTTTTT	CASSLDRGTGELFF
NA	NA	TRBV18	TRBJ1-1	TGTGCCAGCTCACCGAAACGGGACACTGAAGCTTTCTTT	CASSPKRDTEAFF
NA	NA	TRBV2	TRBJ2-1	TGTGCCAGCACCCATCGAGGAAGGGAGCAGTTCTTC	CASTHRGREQFF
NA	NA	TRBV6-1	TRBJ1-2	TGTGCCAGCAGTGAATGGACTTTTAACTATGGCTACACCTTC	CASSEWTFNYGYTF
TRBD2	once	TRBV5-1	TRBJ2-3	TGCGCCAGCAGCCCCTCAGCGATAGCGGGGAAAACAGATACGCAGTATTTT	CASSPSAIAGKTDTQYF
TRBD2	NA	TRBV9	TRBJ2-5	TGTGCCAGCAGCGTAAGTAGCGGGGGGCTGCAAGAGACCCAGTACTTC	CASSVSSGGLQETQYF
NA	NA	TRBV5-4	TRBJ2-5	TGTGCCAGCAGCTCGGGATTTCTTGGGGAGACCCAGTACTTC	CASSSGFLGETQYF
TRBD1	NA	TRBV9	TRBJ1-1	TGTGCCAGCAGCGCGACAGGGGCTGAAGCTTTCTTT	CASSATGAEAFF
TRBD1	NA	TRBV6-4	TRBJ2-1	TGTGCCAGCAGTGCCTCGACAGGGGGCGACTACAATGAGCAGTTCTTC	CASSASTGGDYNEQFF
NA	NA	TRBV2	TRBJ2-5	TGTGCCAGCAATGGGTTGGCAGGCAAAGAGACCCAGTACTTC	CASNGLAGKETQYF
NA	NA	TRBV4-1	TRBJ1-1	TGCGCCGGCAGCCAAGTCTCCGTGAACACTGAAGCTTTCTTT	CAGSQVSVNTEAFF
NA	NA	TRBV4-1	TRBJ1-5	TGCGCCAGCAGCCAAGACAGTGTAGCCCAGCCCCAGCATTTT	CASSQDSVAQPQHF
NA	NA	TRBV6-8	TRBJ2-7	TGTGCCAGCCCTGATAACGGCGGTGGGCTAGCGCAATACGAGCAGTACTTC	CASPDNGGGLAQYEQYF
NA	NA	TRBV10-3	TRBJ2-2	TGTGCCGCAGGACAGAACACCGGGGAGCTGTTTTTT	CAAGQNTGELFF
TRBD1	NA	TRBV28	TRBJ2-7	TGTGCCAGCAACTTTGGGACAGGGGCCTCCGAGCAGTACTTC	CASNFGTGASEQYF
NA	NA	TRBV4-3	TRBJ2-2	TGCGCCAGCAGCCGGACGGGGACCGGGGAGCTGTTTTTT	CASSRTGTGELFF